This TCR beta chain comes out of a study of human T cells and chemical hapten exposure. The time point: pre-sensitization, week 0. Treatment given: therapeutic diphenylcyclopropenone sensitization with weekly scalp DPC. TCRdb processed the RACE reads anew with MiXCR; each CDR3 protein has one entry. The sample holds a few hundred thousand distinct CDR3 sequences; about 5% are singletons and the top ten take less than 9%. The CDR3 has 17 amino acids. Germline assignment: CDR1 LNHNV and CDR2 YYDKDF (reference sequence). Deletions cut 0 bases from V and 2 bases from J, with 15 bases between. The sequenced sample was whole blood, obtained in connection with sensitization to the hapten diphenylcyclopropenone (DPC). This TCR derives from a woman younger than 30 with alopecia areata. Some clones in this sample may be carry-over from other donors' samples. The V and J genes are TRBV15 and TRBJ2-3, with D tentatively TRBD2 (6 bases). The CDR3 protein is CATSRDRWGEHTDTQYF. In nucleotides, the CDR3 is TGTGCCACCAGCAGAGATAGATGGGGGGAACACACAGATACGCAGTATTTT.